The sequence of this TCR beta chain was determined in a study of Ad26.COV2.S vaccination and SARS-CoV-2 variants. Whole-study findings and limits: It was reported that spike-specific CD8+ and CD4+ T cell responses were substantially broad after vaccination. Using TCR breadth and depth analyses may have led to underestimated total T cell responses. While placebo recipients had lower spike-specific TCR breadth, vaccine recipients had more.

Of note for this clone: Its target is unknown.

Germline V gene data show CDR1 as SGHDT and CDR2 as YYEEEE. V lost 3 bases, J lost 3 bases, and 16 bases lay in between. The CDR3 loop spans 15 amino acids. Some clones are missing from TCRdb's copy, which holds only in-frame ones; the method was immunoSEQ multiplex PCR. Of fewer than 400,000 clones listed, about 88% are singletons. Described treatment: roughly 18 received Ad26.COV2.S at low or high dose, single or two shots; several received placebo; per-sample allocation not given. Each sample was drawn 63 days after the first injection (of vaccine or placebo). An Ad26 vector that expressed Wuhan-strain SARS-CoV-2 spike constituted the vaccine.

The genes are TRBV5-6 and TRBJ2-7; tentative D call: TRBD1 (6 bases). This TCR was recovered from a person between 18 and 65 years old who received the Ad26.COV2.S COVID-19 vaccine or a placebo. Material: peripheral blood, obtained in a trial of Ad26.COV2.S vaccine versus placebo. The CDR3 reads CASSWGTQGHYEQYF. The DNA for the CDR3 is TGTGCCAGCAGCTGGGGAACACAGGGCCACTACGAGCAGTACTTC.